The 32 T cell receptor beta chains in this list originate from one sample, sequenced in a study of PD-1 blockade in classical Hodgkin lymphoma. Assay: immunoSEQ multiplex PCR; the TCRdb copy retains only in-frame clones and omits some. Counted here are tens of thousands of clones, about 70% occurring once; the ten biggest clones make up more than 3%. Noted time point: cycle 4 day 1 (C4D1), after around six weeks of nivolumab. All the patients suffered relapse after autologous stem cell transplantation, and brentuximab vedotin exposure differed. Sample: peripheral blood mononuclear cells (PBMCs), taken before the fourth cycle of nivolumab. All receptors come from a human donor with classical Hodgkin lymphoma.

The chain recombines TRBV5-8 with TRBJ2-7; TRBD2 matches 12 bases. CDR3 size: 15 residues. V shed 4 bases and J 6 bases; nucleotides not matched to a gene: 8. Germline V gives CDR1 SGHTS, CDR2 YDEGEE. The CDR3 region has the DNA TGTGCCAGCAGCCTACGACTAGCGGGAGTCGGCGAGCAGTACTTC. Protein sequence: CASSLRLAGVGEQYF.

This clone was recorded a few times. CDR3 sequence reads: CASSFHTQQGGYKLFF. Here the CDR3 DNA reads TGTGCCAGCAGCTTCCACACCCAGCAGGGGGGCTATAAACTGTTTTTT. J is TRBJ1-4 and V is TRBV7-9; 7 bases map to TRBD1. With V trimmed by 3 bases and J by 11 bases, 15 bases remained unmatched. The V gene's germline CDR1 is SEHNR and CDR2 FQNEAQ (reference sequence). The length of the CDR3 is 16 residues.

This chain joins TRBV5-1 and TRBJ2-6; D remains unclear. CDR3 length equals 17 residues. Trimming cost V 5 bases and J 4 bases, with 19 bases left between them. Germline assignment: CDR1 SGHRS and CDR2 YFSETQ. CDR3 DNA sequence: TGCGCCAGCAGGGACGCCCCCTTAGACCCGGGGGCCAACGTCCTGACTTTC. Protein product: CASRDAPLDPGANVLTF.

Only a few counts were recorded for this clone. The V and J genes are TRBV30 and TRBJ1-5; 7 positions match TRBD1. This CDR3 spans 13 amino acids. The junction had 4 bases not matched to a gene; V was cut back by 1 base and J by 7 bases. Germline CDR1 GTSNPN, CDR2 SVGIG (reference sequence). CDR3 sequence reads: CAWSEGARQPQHF. In DNA, the CDR3 is TGTGCCTGGAGTGAGGGGGCTCGCCAGCCCCAGCATTTT.

Only a few counts were recorded for this clone. The rearrangement links TRBV10-3 to TRBJ1-1, with D possibly TRBD1 on 6 matching bases. The CDR3 sequence is 13 residues long. V lost 6 bases to trimming and J lost 5 bases, with 13 bases between them. Per the germline V gene, CDR1 is ENHRY and CDR2 is SYGVKD. CDR3 in amino acids: CAISGGGNTEAFF. The DNA of the CDR3 is TGTGCCATCAGCGGAGGGGGAAATACTGAAGCTTTCTTT.

The chain links TRBV6-5 to TRBJ1-5, with D hard to call. Germline V gene lookup returns CDR1 MNHEY and CDR2 SVGAGI. CDR3 size: 14 residues. Trimming removed 0 bases at V and 4 bases at J, with 7 bases between. In nucleotides, the CDR3 is TGTGCCAGCAGTTACTCCCAAGGGAATCAGCCCCAGCATTTT. Amino acid sequence: CASSYSQGNQPQHF.

This sequence joins TRBV5-1 and TRBJ1-1, with D maybe TRBD1 (6 bases). The CDR3 contains 14 residues. V lost 2 bases and J lost 0, with 8 bases in between. Germline V gives CDR1 SGHRS, CDR2 YFSETQ. The CDR3 here is CASSFGQLNTEAFF. Here the CDR3 DNA reads TGCGCCAGCAGCTTCGGACAGCTGAACACTGAAGCTTTCTTT.

The V and J genes are TRBV9 and TRBJ2-2, with 8 bases matching TRBD1. The CDR3 contains 15 residues. Germline CDR1 and CDR2: SGDLS and YYNGEE. With V trimmed by 3 bases and J by 6 bases, 7 bases remained unmatched. The CDR3 sequence: CASSGRTGSSGELFF. CDR3 DNA: TGTGCCAGCAGCGGAAGGACAGGGAGCTCCGGGGAGCTGTTTTTT.

The V call is TRBV6-5, the J call TRBJ1-1, with D unclear. The V end was cut by 0 bases, the J end by 1 base, with 6 bases between. The CDR3 has 14 amino acids. Germline V CDR1 and CDR2: MNHEY, SVGAGI. CDR3 residues: CASSYSNRNTEAFF. The DNA of the CDR3 is TGTGCCAGCAGTTACTCGAACAGGAACACTGAAGCTTTCTTT.

The chain links TRBV7-6 to TRBJ1-2, with D hard to call. CDR1 and CDR2 from the germline V gene are SGHVS and FNYEAQ. There are 14 residues in the CDR3. Deletions cut 11 bases from V and 1 base from J, with 17 bases between. Here the CDR3 reads CACPRAPINYGYTF. CDR3 in DNA: TGTGCCTGCCCTCGCGCGCCAATTAACTATGGCTACACCTTC.

The V and J genes are TRBV9 and TRBJ2-2; 11 positions agree with TRBD2. This CDR3 spans 18 amino acids. Germline V gene data show CDR1 as SGDLS and CDR2 as YYNGEE. Unmatched junction bases numbered 13, after V lost 3 bases and J lost 6 bases. The CDR3 region has the DNA TGTGCCAGCAGCGCCCCCCGCGGTAGCGGGAGGGCCCCCGGGGAGCTGTTTTTT. This codes for CASSAPRGSGRAPGELFF.

The chain combines TRBV28 with TRBJ1-1, with D possibly being TRBD1 (5 bases). Germline CDR1 reads MDHEN; CDR2 reads SYDVKM. The CDR3 consists of 15 residues. V was pared by 10 bases and J by 7 bases, with 25 bases between. CDR3: CATRPQTADLNEAFF. The CDR3 DNA reads as TGTGCCACCCGACCCCAGACAGCCGATCTAAATGAAGCTTTCTTT.

The rearrangement joins TRBV9 to TRBJ1-3; a weak D match, TRBD1 (6 bases). The CDR3 is 16 amino acids. The V and J ends lost 3 bases and 4 bases respectively, with 17 bases between them. CDR1 and CDR2 from the germline V gene are SGDLS and YYNGEE. The CDR3 DNA follows: TGTGCCAGCAGCGCTAAGGACAGAGACGGCGGAAACACCATATATTTT. Protein product: CASSAKDRDGGNTIYF.

The chain is built from TRBV30 and TRBJ1-1; D is ambiguous. Germline-derived CDR1 and CDR2 are GTSNPN and SVGIG (reference sequence). V was cut by 2 bases and J by 0 bases, with 7 bases left in between. The length of the CDR3 is 13 residues. In DNA form, the CDR3 reads TGTGCCTGGAGTCCGGGGATGAACACTGAAGCTTTCTTT. It translates to CAWSPGMNTEAFF.

This chain uses TRBV6-5 with TRBJ1-5; 7 positions match TRBD1. V lost 8 bases and J lost 3; bases outside the gene matches: 4. Germline CDR1 and CDR2: MNHEY and SVGAGI. The CDR3 has 13 amino acids. The CDR3: CASGGQFNQPQHF. The CDR3 DNA follows: TGTGCCAGCGGGGGACAGTTCAATCAGCCCCAGCATTTT.

The genes are TRBV5-6 and TRBJ2-5; 7 bases fit TRBD2. Losses at the gene ends were 4 bases for V and 4 bases for J; bases not matched to a gene: 7. Germline V gene sequence: CDR1 SGHDT, CDR2 YYEEEE. This CDR3 is 14 amino acids long. The DNA of the CDR3 is TGTGCCAGCAGCCCCTTTACGGGGGGAGAGACCCAGTACTTC. Translated, it gives CASSPFTGGETQYF.

The rearrangement links TRBV5-5 to TRBJ1-2, with D perhaps matching TRBD1 (6 bases). Germline CDR1 is SGHKS and CDR2 is YYEKEE (reference sequence). This CDR3 has 14 amino acids. Trimming took 3 bases from V and 4 from J, leaving 13 bases between them. CDR3 in DNA: TGTGCCAGCAGCTCCGGGGTAGGGGGCTATGGCTACACCTTC. Its translation is CASSSGVGGYGYTF.

This clone was seen only once. This chain connects TRBV6-1 to TRBJ2-7; perhaps D is TRBD1 or TRBD2 (7 bases each). CDR1 is MNHNS, CDR2 SASEGT, per germline. The V end was cut by 8 bases, the J end by 2 bases, with 19 bases between. The CDR3 loop spans 15 amino acids. The CDR3 DNA reads as TGTGCCAGCGGGCCCAGGGGGGGGTTGACCTACGAGCAGTACTTC. Its translation: CASGPRGGLTYEQYF.

This chain links TRBV2 with TRBJ2-2, with unresolved D. Germline-derived CDR1 and CDR2 are SNHLY and FYNNEI. Trimming took 4 bases from V and 4 from J, leaving 13 bases between them. This CDR3 contains 15 residues. The CDR3 region is CASSVISLGTGELFF. The CDR3 nucleotides read TGTGCCAGCAGTGTGATTAGCTTAGGCACCGGGGAGCTGTTTTTT.

The chain has TRBV11-2 and TRBJ2-3; maybe TRBD2 (7 bases). V was shortened by 5 bases and J by 3 bases, with 18 bases between the two germline ends. Germline V gives CDR1 SGHAT, CDR2 FQNNGV. There are 16 residues in the CDR3. DNA for the CDR3: TGTGCCAGCAGCCTCTTGGGGGGGGCAACAACAGATACGCAGTATTTT. It yields the protein CASSLLGGATTDTQYF.

As DNA, the CDR3 is TGTGCCAGCAGCTTAGGACGGTTCAATGAGCAGTTCTTC. It is translated as CASSLGRFNEQFF. This sequence joins TRBV11-2 and TRBJ2-1; the D is unclear. Germline V gene lookup returns CDR1 SGHAT and CDR2 FQNNGV. With 1 base removed from V and 6 bases from J, the gap between germline ends came to 7 bases. This CDR3 spans 13 amino acids.

The chain uses TRBV28 and TRBJ2-1, with TRBD2 matching over 9 bases. Losses at the gene ends were 6 bases for V and 5 bases for J; bases not matched to a gene: 8. CDR3 size: 15 residues. Germline V gene lookup returns CDR1 MDHEN and CDR2 SYDVKM. CDR3 coding DNA: TGTGCCAGCAGCTGGGGGGCTAGCGGGGACAATGAGCAGTTCTTC. It codes for CASSWGASGDNEQFF.

This sequence joins TRBV18 and TRBJ2-7; 8 nucleotides align to TRBD2. CDR1 is KGHSH, CDR2 LQKENI, per germline. With V trimmed by 3 bases and J by 4 bases, 8 bases remained unmatched. CDR3 length: 15 amino acids. The DNA of the CDR3 is TGTGCCAGCTCACCTAAACCGGGAGGGCAATACGAGCAGTACTTC. This gives the protein CASSPKPGGQYEQYF.

The chain joins TRBV18 to TRBJ2-3, with 10 bases lining up with TRBD1. The CDR3 runs 17 residues. With V trimmed by 3 bases and J by 0 bases, 6 bases remained unmatched. The germline CDR1 and CDR2 sequences are KGHSH and LQKENI. CDR3 loop: CASSPGQGITSTDTQYF. The CDR3 nucleotides read TGTGCCAGCTCACCGGGACAGGGGATTACTAGCACAGATACGCAGTATTTT.

The CDR3 sequence is CASSIIQIIETGELFF. The CDR3 coding sequence is TGTGCCAGTAGTATCATCCAGATAATCGAGACCGGGGAGCTGTTTTTT. The V call is TRBV19, the J call TRBJ2-2; D is unresolved. Trimming took off 3 bases at V and 5 bases at J, with 16 bases between the two ends. Germline V gene sequence: CDR1 LNHDA, CDR2 SQIVND (reference sequence). The CDR3 totals 16 residues.

This chain's CDR3 is CASSFNLGLDNEQFF. CDR3 sequence (DNA): TGTGCCAGCAGTTTCAATCTAGGGTTGGACAATGAGCAGTTCTTC. This chain joins TRBV28 and TRBJ2-1; D gene uncertain. Deletions cut 3 bases from V and 5 bases from J, with 14 bases between. Germline-derived CDR1 and CDR2 are MDHEN and SYDVKM. The CDR3 covers 15 residues.

V usage is TRBV28 and J usage is TRBJ1-2; possibly TRBD1 for D (5 bases). The V gene's germline CDR1 is MDHEN and CDR2 SYDVKM. This CDR3 region has 14 residues. The V gene lost 3 bases and the J gene lost 4 bases, with 12 bases spanning the gap. The DNA for the CDR3 is TGTGCCAGCAGTTTCCGAGACAGCGCCTATGGCTACACCTTC. It translates to CASSFRDSAYGYTF.

The CDR3 protein is CATSRDISTTDTQYF. The CDR3 DNA is TGTGCCACCAGTAGGGACATATCCACCACAGATACGCAGTATTTT. The V gene is TRBV15, the J gene TRBJ2-3; possibly TRBD1 for D (6 bases). Between the trimmed V and J ends, which lost 6 bases and 2 bases, there was a span of 15 bases. CDR3 length equals 15 residues. The germline gives CDR1 LNHNV, CDR2 YYDKDF (reference sequence).

The rearrangement joins TRBV4-1 to TRBJ2-2; D is ambiguous. Germline CDR1 is MGHRA and CDR2 is YSYEKL. This CDR3 has 17 amino acids. The V gene lost 2 bases and the J gene lost 0 bases, with 13 bases spanning the gap. The CDR3 DNA follows: TGCGCCAGCAGCCAAAGAGGCCGAACCACGAACACCGGGGAGCTGTTTTTT. It specifies CASSQRGRTTNTGELFF.

About this clone itself: This same CDR3 is encoded by further DNA sequences in the sample. The gene calls are TRBV28 and TRBJ2-1, with a tentative D call TRBD1 (6 bases). The CDR3 has 16 residues. V was shortened by 6 bases and J by 8 bases, with 23 bases between the two germline ends. Germline V gene sequence: CDR1 MDHEN, CDR2 SYDVKM. In DNA form, the CDR3 reads TGTGCCAGCAGCCCTCCTCCGGGGCAGGGGCGCCATGAGCAGTTCTTC. It is translated as CASSPPPGQGRHEQFF.

This clone has just a few counts. V usage is TRBV4-2 and J usage is TRBJ2-1, with 8 bases identical to TRBD1. Germline assignment: CDR1 LGHNA and CDR2 YNFKEQ. CDR3 length: 16 amino acids. V was clipped by 1 base and J by 5 bases; unmatched bases: 7. The CDR3 region has the DNA TGTGCCAGCAGCCAAGTTGGACAGGGTGTTCACAATGAGCAGTTCTTC. This codes for CASSQVGQGVHNEQFF.

The chain combines TRBV9 with TRBJ2-1, with 15 bases that match TRBD2. Germline V gene sequence: CDR1 SGDLS, CDR2 YYNGEE. The V gene end was trimmed by 5 bases and the J gene end by 2 bases; junction bases not matched to a gene: 5. The CDR3 length is 17 residues. The CDR3, as DNA: TGTGCCAGCAGTGGACTAGCGGGAGGGCCCGCCTACAATGAGCAGTTCTTC. Residues: CASSGLAGGPAYNEQFF.